This T cell receptor (beta chain) appears in the sequencing data of a study of CXCR3-negative and CXCR3-positive naive CD8 T cells. Study background: Each library held about 1.5 +/- 0.3 million TRB reads, about 140 million in total. General study points: CD5 surface expression was similar among naive subsets, and TCR strength was estimated by inference from TRB CDR3 properties. Diversity ran similarly high across both naive subsets but far lower in memory CD8+ cells. TRB CDR3s of CXCR3-positive naive cells were more hydrophobic than those of CXCR3-negative naive cells.

Naive cells were sorted as CD45RO-, CCR7+, CD27+ and CD95-. 5' RACE that incorporated UMI labels was used to prepare the TRB cDNA libraries. TCRdb reprocessed the 5' RACE reads; each CDR3 protein has one entry and no DNA is given. Its table lists around 150,000 distinct CDR3 sequences. This CDR3 comprises 15 residues. Of note for this clonotype: The antigen remains undetermined.

The sequencing sample was made of naive CXCR3+ CD8+ T cells from blood. Subset defined: CD45RO-CCR7+CD27+CD95- naive CD8+ T cells expressing CXCR3 (TNR3+). V usage is TRBV12-3 or TRBV12-4 and J usage is TRBJ2-1. The receptor was derived from a human donor in good health. Some clones in this sample may be carry-over from other donors' samples. This chain's CDR3 is CASRDLVSSYNEQFF.